The T cell receptor beta chain described here comes from a study of blood T cells in healthy people across ages. V dropped 1 base and J dropped 7 bases, with 14 bases sitting between them. Per the germline V gene, CDR1 is SQVTM and CDR2 is ANQGSEA. The length of the CDR3 is 14 residues. Primed by a sample-barcoded 5' primer and a J-beta primer mix, a second PCR proceeded for 7 to 11 cycles. TCRdb analysed the 5' RACE reads with MiXCR anew, one entry per CDR3 protein. The sample records fewer than 950,000 distinct CDR3 sequences, about 37% being singletons. This chain uses TRBV29-1 with TRBJ2-1; maybe TRBD1 (6 bases). Sequenced material: blood. The clonotype comes from a man aged 18 to 35 in good health. The CDR3 region has the DNA TGCAGCGTTGAAGTAGGGGGAGTTGGAAATGAGCAGTTCTTC. Its translation is CSVEVGGVGNEQFF.